What follows are 2 T cell receptor beta chains derived from one specimen sequenced in a study of blood T cell repertoires in COVID-19. Sequenced by immunoSEQ multiplex PCR; TCRdb stores in-frame clones only, minus some. This table holds about 150,000 clones, around nine tenths found once. The sequenced sample consisted of PBMCs or T cells enriched from blood (not recorded which). Receptors originate from a woman between 25 and 40 years old with acute COVID-19.

The chain has TRBV13 and TRBJ1-1; D may be TRBD1 (5 bases). Germline CDR1 PRHDT, CDR2 FYEKMQ (reference sequence). The CDR3 consists of 15 residues. Trimming pared 4 bases from V and 3 bases from J, leaving 15 bases between. The CDR3 reads CASSSPPGGDTEAFF. CDR3 in DNA: TGTGCCAGCAGCTCCCCACCGGGGGGGGACACTGAAGCTTTCTTT. Drawing the rest from reference TRBV13 and TRBJ1-1, the complete variable domain is AAGVIQSPRHLIKEKRETATLKCYPIPRHDTVYWYQQGPGQDPQFLISFYEKMQSDKGSIPDRFSAQQFSDYHSELNMSSLELGDSALYFCASSSPPGGDTEAFFGQGTRLTVV.

The rearrangement links TRBV19 to TRBJ2-7; 10 bases are a match to TRBD2. Trimming removed 1 base from V and 3 bases from J; junction bases left unmatched: 6. The germline V gene encodes CDR1 LNHDA and CDR2 SQIVND (reference sequence). There are 16 residues in the CDR3. CDR3 residues: CASSIVQAGGNYEQYF. For the CDR3, the DNA is TGTGCCAGTAGTATAGTCCAAGCGGGAGGGAACTACGAGCAGTACTTC.